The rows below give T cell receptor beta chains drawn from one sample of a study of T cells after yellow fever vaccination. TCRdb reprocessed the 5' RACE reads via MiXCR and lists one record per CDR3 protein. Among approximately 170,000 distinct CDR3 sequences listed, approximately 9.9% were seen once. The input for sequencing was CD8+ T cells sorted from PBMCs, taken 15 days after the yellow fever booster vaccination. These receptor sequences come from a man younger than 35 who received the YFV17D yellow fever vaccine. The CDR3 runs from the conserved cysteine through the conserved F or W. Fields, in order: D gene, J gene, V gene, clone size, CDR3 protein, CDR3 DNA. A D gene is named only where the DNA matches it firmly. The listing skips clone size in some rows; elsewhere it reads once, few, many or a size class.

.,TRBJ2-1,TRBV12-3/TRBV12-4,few,CASKNRVGPEQFF,TGTGCCAGCAAAAACAGGGTAGGGCCTGAGCAGTTCTTC
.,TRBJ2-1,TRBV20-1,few,CSARGPVDNEQFF,TGCAGTGCTAGAGGCCCAGTCGACAATGAGCAGTTCTTC
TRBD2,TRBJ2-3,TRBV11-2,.,CASSGILAGGIDTQYF,TGTGCCAGCAGCGGAATACTAGCGGGGGGAATAGATACGCAGTATTTT
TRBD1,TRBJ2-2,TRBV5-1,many,CASTHRGPPGELFF,TGCGCCAGCACCCACAGGGGCCCTCCCGGGGAGCTGTTTTTT
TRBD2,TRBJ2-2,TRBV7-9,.,CASSPLVGIRGELIF,TGTGCCAGCAGCCCCCTGGTAGGGATCCGGGGGGAGCTGATTTTT
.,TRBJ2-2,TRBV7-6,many,CASSSDTGELFF,TGTGCCAGCAGCTCGGACACCGGGGAGCTGTTTTTT
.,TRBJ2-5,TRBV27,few,CASSLLGVQETQYF,TGTGCCAGCAGTTTATTAGGGGTCCAAGAGACCCAGTACTTC
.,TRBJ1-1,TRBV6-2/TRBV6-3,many,CASSLRYVAFF,TGTGCCAGCAGTCTTCGGTACGTAGCTTTCTTT
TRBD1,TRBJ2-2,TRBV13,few,CASSTQTRTGRTGELFF,TGTGCCAGCAGCACCCAAACGCGGACAGGACGGACCGGGGAGCTGTTTTTT
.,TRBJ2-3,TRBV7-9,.,CASSRPLGGKSTDTQYF,TGTGCCAGCAGCCGCCCGCTAGGCGGAAAAAGCACAGATACGCAGTATTTT
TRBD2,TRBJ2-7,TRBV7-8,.,CASSLALLLAGGSYEQYF,TGTGCCAGCAGCTTAGCCCTTTTACTAGCGGGGGGATCCTACGAGCAGTACTTC
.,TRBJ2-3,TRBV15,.,CATSGHQAGDTDTQYF,TGTGCCACCAGCGGTCATCAGGCTGGGGACACAGATACGCAGTATTTT
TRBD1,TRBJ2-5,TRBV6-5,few,CASTLTDRPDETQYF,TGTGCCAGCACCCTAACGGACAGGCCGGACGAGACCCAGTACTTC
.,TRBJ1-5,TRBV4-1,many,CASSLTSANQPQHF,TGCGCCAGCAGCCTAACTTCCGCGAATCAGCCCCAGCATTTT
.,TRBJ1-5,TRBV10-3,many,CAISDPTGGVGQPQHF,TGTGCCATCAGTGACCCGACAGGCGGGGTGGGTCAGCCCCAGCATTTT
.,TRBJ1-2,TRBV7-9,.,CASSSNPRLGPYGYTF,TGTGCCAGCAGCTCGAACCCCAGGTTGGGTCCCTATGGCTACACCTTC
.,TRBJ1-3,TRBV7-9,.,CASSLEYGGARGNTIYF,TGTGCCAGCAGCTTAGAATATGGGGGGGCGCGTGGAAACACCATATATTTT
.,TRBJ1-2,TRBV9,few,CASSAERGDGYTF,TGTGCCAGCAGCGCCGAGAGGGGAGATGGCTACACCTTC
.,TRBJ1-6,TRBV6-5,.,CASTPGPEGSPLHF,TGTGCCAGCACCCCGGGGCCGGAGGGTTCACCCCTCCACTTT
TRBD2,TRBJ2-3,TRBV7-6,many,CASSLDSPSGGLDTQYF,TGTGCCAGCAGCTTAGACAGCCCGAGCGGGGGGTTGGATACGCAGTATTTT
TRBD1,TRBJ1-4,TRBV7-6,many,CASSLEGDSNEKLFF,TGTGCCAGCAGCTTAGAAGGGGACAGTAATGAAAAACTGTTTTTT
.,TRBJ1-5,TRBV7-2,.,CASSLDNRVDNQPQHF,TGTGCCAGCAGCTTAGATAACAGGGTTGACAATCAGCCCCAGCATTTT
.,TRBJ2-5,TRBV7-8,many,CASSIGGTQYF,TGTGCCAGCAGCATAGGGGGGACCCAGTACTTC
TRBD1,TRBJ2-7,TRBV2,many,CASSDWGQGAVEQYF,TGTGCCAGCAGTGATTGGGGACAGGGGGCGGTCGAGCAGTACTTC
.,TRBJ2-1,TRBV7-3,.,CASSSPPNEQFF,TGTGCCAGCAGCTCGCCCCCCAATGAGCAGTTCTTC
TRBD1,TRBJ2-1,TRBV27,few,CASSYLGQGYYNEQFF,TGTGCCAGCAGTTACCTGGGACAGGGGTACTACAATGAGCAGTTCTTC
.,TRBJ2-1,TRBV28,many,CAWGKNEQFF,TGTGCCTGGGGGAAGAATGAGCAGTTCTTC
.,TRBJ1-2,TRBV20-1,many,CSARDPLSGYGYTF,TGCAGTGCTAGAGATCCGTTGAGTGGCTATGGCTACACCTTC
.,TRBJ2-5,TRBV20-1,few,CSALRGRPKTQYF,TGCAGTGCTTTAAGAGGCAGGCCGAAGACCCAGTACTTC
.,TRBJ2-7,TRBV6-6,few,CASSYLSPGPLEEGEQYF,TGTGCCAGCAGTTACCTAAGCCCGGGACCTTTAGAGGAGGGTGAGCAGTACTTC
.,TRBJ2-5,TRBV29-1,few,CSVEVRGPAETQYF,TGCAGCGTTGAAGTCCGAGGCCCGGCTGAGACCCAGTACTTC
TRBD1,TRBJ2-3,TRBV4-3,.,CASSPLHDRGPDTQYF,TGCGCCAGCAGCCCACTACATGACAGGGGGCCAGATACGCAGTATTTT
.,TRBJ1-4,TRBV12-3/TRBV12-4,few,CASRKTGGSGGDEKLFF,TGTGCCAGCAGGAAGACGGGGGGGAGCGGGGGTGATGAAAAACTGTTTTTT
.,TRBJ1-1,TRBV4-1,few,CASSQVRQAVNTEAFF,TGCGCCAGCAGCCAAGTTCGTCAGGCTGTGAACACTGAAGCTTTCTTT
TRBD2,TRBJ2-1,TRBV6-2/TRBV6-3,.,CASSYWLAGGNEQFF,TGTGCCAGCAGTTACTGGCTAGCGGGGGGCAATGAGCAGTTCTTC
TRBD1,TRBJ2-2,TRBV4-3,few,CASSEHRGEAGELFF,TGCGCCAGCAGCGAACACAGGGGGGAGGCCGGGGAGCTGTTTTTT
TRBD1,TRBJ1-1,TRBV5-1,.,CASSLEWTGMNTEAFF,TGCGCCAGCAGCTTGGAATGGACAGGGATGAACACTGAAGCTTTCTTT
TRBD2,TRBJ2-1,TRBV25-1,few,CASSDTGGSYNEQFF,TGTGCCAGCAGTGATACGGGGGGAAGTTACAATGAGCAGTTCTTC
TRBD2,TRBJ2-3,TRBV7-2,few,CASSLAGGPGHTQYF,TGTGCCAGCAGCTTGGCGGGGGGGCCCGGCCATACGCAGTATTTT
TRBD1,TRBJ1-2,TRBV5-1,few,CASSLGDRSNYGYTF,TGCGCCAGCAGCTTGGGGGACAGGAGCAACTATGGCTACACCTTC
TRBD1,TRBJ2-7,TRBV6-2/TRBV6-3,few,CASSYWIGEGALVYEQYF,TGTGCCAGCAGTTACTGGATCGGTGAGGGGGCGTTAGTCTACGAGCAGTACTTC
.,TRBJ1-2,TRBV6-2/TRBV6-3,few,CASSYSKLGVNGYGYTF,TGTGCCAGCAGTTACTCGAAGCTGGGCGTTAATGGCTATGGCTACACCTTC
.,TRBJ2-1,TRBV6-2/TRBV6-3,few,CASSYGAASEQFF,TGTGCCAGCAGTTACGGGGCGGCTAGTGAGCAGTTCTTC
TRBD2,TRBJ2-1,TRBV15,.,CATSRRLASSYNEQFF,TGTGCCACCAGCCGGAGACTAGCTTCCTCCTACAATGAGCAGTTCTTC
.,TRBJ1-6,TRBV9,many,CASSVGGGNSPLHF,TGTGCCAGCAGCGTAGGTGGGGGGAATTCACCCCTCCACTTT
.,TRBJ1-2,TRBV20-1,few,CSAIDRDLGARPF,TGCAGTGCTATCGACCGAGATTTAGGGGCTAGGCCCTTC
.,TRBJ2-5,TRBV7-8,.,CASSLAAGGQYF,TGTGCCAGCAGCTTGGCGGCCGGCGGCCAGTACTTC
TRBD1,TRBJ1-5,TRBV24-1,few,CATSALGTADNQPQHF,TGTGCCACCAGTGCCCTCGGGACAGCTGACAATCAGCCCCAGCATTTT
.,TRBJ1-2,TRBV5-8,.,CASSKTGSGYGYTF,TGTGCCAGCAGCAAAACAGGGTCAGGCTATGGCTACACCTTC
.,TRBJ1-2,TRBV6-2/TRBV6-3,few,CASSYSPQEGYGYTF,TGTGCCAGCAGTTACTCTCCCCAGGAGGGCTATGGCTACACCTTC
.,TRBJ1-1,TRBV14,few,CASSQEGRAEAFF,TGTGCCAGCAGCCAAGAAGGCAGGGCTGAAGCTTTCTTT
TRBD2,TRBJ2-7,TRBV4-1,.,CASSRSVAGSSYEQYF,TGCGCCAGCAGCCGATCCGTAGCGGGAAGCTCCTACGAGCAGTACTTC
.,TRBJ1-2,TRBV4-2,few,CASSQDGGGYTF,TGTGCCAGCAGCCAAGATGGGGGCGGCTACACCTTC
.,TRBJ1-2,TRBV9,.,CASSPRTGYGYTF,TGTGCCAGCAGCCCACGCACGGGCTATGGCTACACCTTC
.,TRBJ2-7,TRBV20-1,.,CSASGTLSYEQYF,TGCAGTGCTAGCGGAACATTGTCCTACGAGCAGTACTTC